A single sample gave rise to the 25 T cell receptor beta chains below, sequenced in a study of cytomegalovirus exposure and HLA in healthy donors. Primers included in the PCR were 60 Vbeta and 13 Jbeta primers. Sequencing was performed with immunoSEQ multiplex PCR; in TCRdb, only in-frame clones are kept and a portion is missing. The sample holds 150,000 to 200,000 clones, around 77% seen once. Specimen: PBMCs. The receptor set was obtained from a woman aged 25 to 45 in good health and CMV-seronegative.

This clone was seen more than once but under ten times. This chain joins TRBV6-6 and TRBJ1-1, with TRBD1 matching over 8 bases. The germline CDR1 and CDR2 sequences are MNHNY and SVGAGI (reference sequence). V lost 2 bases and J lost 0; bases outside the gene matches: 5. The CDR3 is 16 residues long. CDR3 sequence reads: CASSYLRTGLNTEAFF. DNA for the CDR3: TGTGCCAGCAGTTACCTTCGGACAGGGCTGAACACTGAAGCTTTCTTT.

This chain joins TRBV7-9 and TRBJ2-7; 7 nucleotides line up with TRBD2. The V and J ends lost 4 bases and 5 bases, in that order; junction bases with no gene match: 8. The germline V gene has CDR1 SEHNR and CDR2 FQNEAQ (reference sequence). CDR3 length: 14 amino acids. The CDR3 nucleotides read TGTGCCAGCAGCTCGACTAGCCACACCGACGAGCAGTACTTC. Amino acid sequence: CASSSTSHTDEQYF.

The chain employs TRBV2 and TRBJ1-5; 11 nucleotides line up with TRBD1. The CDR3 is 15 amino acids. The V segment lost 10 bases and the J segment 2 bases; nucleotides outside the gene matches: 7. Germline V lookup: CDR1 SNHLY, CDR2 FYNNEI. The CDR3 sequence: CATGQGAVGNQPQHF. The CDR3 DNA reads as TGTGCCACCGGACAGGGGGCTGTTGGCAATCAGCCCCAGCATTTT.

The rearrangement links TRBV6-4 to TRBJ1-2; perhaps TRBD1 as D (5 bases). V was trimmed by 4 bases and J by 4 bases, leaving 16 bases between them. CDR1 is MRHNA and CDR2 is SNTAGT in the germline V gene. The CDR3 has 15 residues. The CDR3 spells CASSVGADLGYGYTF. In DNA form, the CDR3 reads TGTGCCAGCAGTGTTGGGGCCGACCTTGGCTATGGCTACACCTTC.

The rearrangement uses TRBV6-5 and TRBJ2-5; D is possibly TRBD1 (6 bases). CDR3 size: 12 residues. V was clipped by 5 bases and J by 7 bases, with 11 bases between them. Germline CDR1 and CDR2: MNHEY and SVGAGI. The CDR3 DNA is TGTGCCAGCAGTCAGACAGGTTCGACCCAGTACTTC. Protein sequence: CASSQTGSTQYF.

V is TRBV4-2 and J is TRBJ1-3, with D perhaps matching TRBD1 (6 bases). CDR3 length: 16 amino acids. Germline V gene data show CDR1 as LGHNA and CDR2 as YNFKEQ. Trimming removed 1 base at V and 4 bases at J, with 14 bases between. The CDR3 is CASSQGTGPRGNTIYF. CDR3 nucleotide sequence: TGTGCCAGCAGCCAAGGAACAGGGCCAAGGGGAAACACCATATATTTT.

This sequence joins TRBV30 and TRBJ2-7; D possibly corresponds to TRBD1 (5 bases). The CDR3 spans 13 residues. V lost 0 bases and J lost 6, with 12 bases in between. Looked up from germline, CDR1 is GTSNPN and CDR2 is SVGIG (reference sequence). The CDR3 nucleotides are TGTGCCTGGAGTGTATTACCCAGGGCCGAGCAGTACTTC. Translation gives CAWSVLPRAEQYF.

CDR3 sequence (DNA): TGTGCCAGCAGCTTAGTTTCGGGACTGTACAATGAGCAGTTCTTC. It codes for CASSLVSGLYNEQFF. The chain is built from TRBV7-9 and TRBJ2-1, with TRBD2 as a possible D gene (6 bases). Trimming pared 1 base from V and 4 bases from J, leaving 11 bases between. The CDR3 totals 15 residues. Germline CDR1 and CDR2: SEHNR and FQNEAQ (reference sequence).

This clone was found a few times. The V call is TRBV2, the J call TRBJ1-1, with D tentatively TRBD1 (5 bases). Deletions cut 8 bases from V and 5 bases from J, with 18 bases between. The CDR3 is made up of 14 amino acids. Germline V lookup: CDR1 SNHLY, CDR2 FYNNEI. CDR3 nucleotide sequence: TGTGCCAGCGTTACTTGGGGCGCGGGGACTGAAGCTTTCTTT. Translation gives CASVTWGAGTEAFF.

Concerning this clone itself: The junction departs from the called germline gene at one end, perhaps through a read error. The V and J genes are TRBV18 and TRBJ1-2; D is perhaps TRBD1 (5 bases). This CDR3 has 14 residues. Germline assignment: CDR1 KGHSH and CDR2 LQKENI. This CDR3 reads CASSGGVGPYGYPF. The CDR3 region has the DNA TGTGCCAGCTCTGGAGGGGTAGGGCCCTATGGCTACCCCTTC.

For this clone: Other DNA sequences of this sample code for an identical CDR3. The chain uses TRBV29-1 and TRBJ1-1; 8 bases map to TRBD1. In germline, CDR1 is SQVTM, CDR2 ANQGSEA. The CDR3 length is 15 residues. With V trimmed by 6 bases and J by 0 bases, 9 bases remained unmatched. The CDR3 DNA reads TGCAGCGTAGACAGGGGTTGGGGTATGAACACTGAAGCTTTCTTT. This codes for CSVDRGWGMNTEAFF.

J is TRBJ2-2 and V is TRBV5-4, with TRBD1 as a possible D gene (6 bases). Trimming removed 4 bases from V and 3 bases from J, with 13 bases in between. CDR3 length: 15 amino acids. Germline V gene lookup returns CDR1 SGHNT and CDR2 YYREEE (reference sequence). The CDR3 nucleotides read TGTGCCAGCAGCGCCCAGGGGTCCTACACCGGGGAGCTGTTTTTT. It encodes CASSAQGSYTGELFF.

There are a few counts of this clone. The V gene is TRBV6-5, the J gene TRBJ1-1; 8 bases are shared with TRBD1. The CDR3 totals 14 residues. The V gene end was trimmed by 2 bases and the J gene end by 4 bases; junction bases not matched to a gene: 3. Germline CDR1 and CDR2: MNHEY and SVGAGI. The chain's CDR3 is CASSYGTGGTEAFF. The CDR3 nucleotides are TGTGCCAGCAGTTACGGAACAGGGGGCACTGAAGCTTTCTTT.

The rearrangement links TRBV5-8 to TRBJ2-1; D uncertain. Germline V lookup: CDR1 SGHTS, CDR2 YDEGEE. Trimming cost V 0 bases and J 4 bases, with 5 bases left between them. CDR3 length equals 13 residues. The CDR3 bases are TGTGCCAGCAGCTTGGCGTCGTACAATGAGCAGTTCTTC. Its translation: CASSLASYNEQFF.

This clone was picked up a small number of times. The rearrangement joins TRBV7-6 to TRBJ2-7; D unresolved. The ends were cut back, 1 base at V and 2 bases at J, with 6 bases in the middle. The length of the CDR3 is 13 residues. CDR1 is SGHVS, CDR2 FNYEAQ, per germline. The CDR3 region has the DNA TGTGCCAGCAGCTTAGAGAGGCCCTACGAGCAGTACTTC. Protein sequence: CASSLERPYEQYF. Full variable domain (outside the CDR3, taken from reference TRBV7-6 and TRBJ2-7): GAGVSQSPRYKVTKRGQDVALRCDPISGHVSLYWYRQALGQGPEFLTYFNYEAQQDKSGLPNDRFSAERPEGSISTLTIQRTEQRDSAMYRCASSLERPYEQYFGPGTRLTVT.

The rearrangement joins TRBV29-1 to TRBJ2-7; TRBD1 aligns across 10 bases. The V gene's germline CDR1 is SQVTM and CDR2 ANQGSEA. Trimming at V came to 6 bases and at J to 3 bases, leaving 2 bases not matched to a gene. There are 12 residues in the CDR3. CDR3 coding DNA: TGCAGCGTACGGACAGGGGGCTACGAGCAGTACTTC. It codes for CSVRTGGYEQYF.

The chain couples TRBV4-2 to TRBJ1-1, with D unresolved. The V and J ends lost 2 bases and 5 bases respectively, with 6 bases between them. From germline, CDR1 is LGHNA and CDR2 YNFKEQ. CDR3 length equals 12 residues. The CDR3: CASSQSGTEAFF. CDR3 DNA: TGTGCCAGCAGCCAATCGGGAACTGAAGCTTTCTTT.

The rearrangement uses TRBV18 and TRBJ2-7, with 9 bases that match TRBD1. The CDR3 runs to 16 residues. The germline V gene encodes CDR1 KGHSH and CDR2 LQKENI. V lost 6 bases, J lost 3 bases, and 12 bases stayed unmatched. CDR3 loop: CASSLPATGGYYEQYF. In DNA form, the CDR3 reads TGTGCCAGCTCCCTTCCGGCTACAGGGGGCTACTACGAGCAGTACTTC.

Concerning this clone itself: One end of the junction is discordant with germline, which a read error may explain. The V call is TRBV7-3, the J call TRBJ2-5; D uncertain. This CDR3 spans 14 amino acids. Per germline, CDR1 SGHTA and CDR2 FQGTGA. As DNA, the CDR3 is TGTGCCAACAGCTTAAAGTCTAGAGAGGAGACCCAGTACTTC. It encodes CANSLKSREETQYF.

J is TRBJ2-3 and V is TRBV11-2; TRBD2 matches 12 bases. CDR1 and CDR2 (germline): SGHAT, FQNNGV. V was pared by 3 bases and J by 2 bases, with 3 bases of the junction left unmatched. The CDR3 loop spans 16 amino acids. The CDR3 is CASSFASGRDTDTQYF. In DNA, the CDR3 is TGTGCCAGCAGCTTCGCTAGCGGGAGGGACACAGATACGCAGTATTTT.

J is TRBJ1-2 and V is TRBV2; D possibly corresponds to TRBD1 (5 bases). Germline CDR1 and CDR2: SNHLY and FYNNEI. The CDR3 is made up of 14 amino acids. V was pared by 6 bases and J by 8 bases, with 19 bases between. This CDR3 reads CASREDTAAFGYTF. The CDR3 bases are TGTGCCAGCAGAGAGGACACGGCGGCGTTCGGCTACACCTTC.

The rearrangement links TRBV27 to TRBJ1-6, with a tentative D call TRBD1 (6 bases). V lost 5 bases to trimming and J lost 0 bases, with 14 bases between them. The CDR3 contains 17 residues. Germline V gene data show CDR1 as MNHEY and CDR2 as SMNVEV (reference sequence). The CDR3 protein is CASSPRGSSSYNSPLHF. The CDR3 DNA reads as TGTGCCAGCAGTCCTAGGGGGTCTAGCTCCTATAATTCACCCCTCCACTTT.

This clone was seen just once. The chain uses TRBV5-1 and TRBJ2-2; D is possibly TRBD2 (5 bases). There are 14 residues in the CDR3. Looked up from germline, CDR1 is SGHRS and CDR2 is YFSETQ. V lost 0 bases, J lost 6 bases, and 9 bases lay in between. CDR3 sequence: CASSLVVGAGELFF. The CDR3 region has the DNA TGCGCCAGCAGCTTGGTTGTGGGAGCCGGGGAGCTGTTTTTT.

This sequence joins TRBV7-6 and TRBJ2-7; 8 nucleotides align to TRBD1. CDR3 length equals 14 residues. CDR1 SGHVS and CDR2 FNYEAQ come from the germline V gene. The V segment lost 5 bases and the J segment 4 bases; nucleotides outside the gene matches: 7. This CDR3 is CASSPGQAIYEQYF. DNA for the CDR3: TGTGCCAGCAGCCCGGGACAGGCTATTTACGAGCAGTACTTC.

The chain has TRBV6-1 and TRBJ2-7; possible D gene TRBD1, 6 bases. Germline V gene sequence: CDR1 MNHNS, CDR2 SASEGT. The CDR3 sequence is 15 residues long. The V gene lost 1 base and the J gene lost 0 bases, with 10 bases spanning the gap. The CDR3 loop reads CASSEDQGSSYEQYF. The CDR3 nucleotides read TGTGCCAGCAGTGAAGATCAGGGGAGCTCCTACGAGCAGTACTTC.